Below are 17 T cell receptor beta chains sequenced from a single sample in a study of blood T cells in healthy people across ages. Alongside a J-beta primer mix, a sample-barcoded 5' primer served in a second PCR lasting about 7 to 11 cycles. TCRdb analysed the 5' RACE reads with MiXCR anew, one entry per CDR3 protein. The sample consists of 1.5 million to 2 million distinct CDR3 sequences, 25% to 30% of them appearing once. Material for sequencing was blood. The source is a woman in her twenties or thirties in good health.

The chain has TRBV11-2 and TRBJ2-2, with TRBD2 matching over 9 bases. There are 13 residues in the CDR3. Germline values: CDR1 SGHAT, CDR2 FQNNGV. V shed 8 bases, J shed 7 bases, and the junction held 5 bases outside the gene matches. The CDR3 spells CASPAGGLGELFF. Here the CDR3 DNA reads TGTGCCAGCCCCGCGGGGGGGCTCGGGGAGCTGTTTTTT.

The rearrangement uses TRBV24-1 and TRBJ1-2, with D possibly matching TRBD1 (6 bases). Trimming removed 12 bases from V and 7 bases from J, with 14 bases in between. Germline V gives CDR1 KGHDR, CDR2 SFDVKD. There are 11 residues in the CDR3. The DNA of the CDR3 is TGTGCCTTAACCGGGGGCTCTGGCTACACCTTC. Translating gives CALTGGSGYTF.

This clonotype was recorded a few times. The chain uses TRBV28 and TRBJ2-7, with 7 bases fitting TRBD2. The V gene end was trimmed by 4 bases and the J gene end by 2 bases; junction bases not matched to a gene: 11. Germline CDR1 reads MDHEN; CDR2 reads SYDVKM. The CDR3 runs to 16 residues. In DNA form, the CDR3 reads TGTGCCAGCAGTTCCCCTGGGGGACTACCGCCCTACGAGCAGTACTTC. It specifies CASSSPGGLPPYEQYF.

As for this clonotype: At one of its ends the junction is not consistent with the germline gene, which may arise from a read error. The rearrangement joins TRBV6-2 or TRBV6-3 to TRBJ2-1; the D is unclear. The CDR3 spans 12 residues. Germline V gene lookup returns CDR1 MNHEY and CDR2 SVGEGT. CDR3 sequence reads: CTSSYSRLEQFF. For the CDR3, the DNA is TGTACCAGCAGTTACAGTCGGTTAGAGCAGTTCTTC.

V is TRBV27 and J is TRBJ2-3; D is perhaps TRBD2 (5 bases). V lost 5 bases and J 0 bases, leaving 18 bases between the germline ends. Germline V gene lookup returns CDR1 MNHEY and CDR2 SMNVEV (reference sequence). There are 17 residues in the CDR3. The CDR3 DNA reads TGTGCCAGCAGTCTACCCACGGGTCGGACTAGCACAGATACGCAGTATTTT. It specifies CASSLPTGRTSTDTQYF.

In DNA form, the CDR3 reads TGTGCCAGCAGTGAAGGGGGTTCAGAATCCGAGCAGTACTTC. Translated: CASSEGGSESEQYF. The chain links TRBV2 to TRBJ2-7, with D unclear. The CDR3 covers 14 residues. Looked up from germline, CDR1 is SNHLY and CDR2 is FYNNEI. The germline V and J ends were trimmed by 1 base and 6 bases, with 13 bases remaining between them.

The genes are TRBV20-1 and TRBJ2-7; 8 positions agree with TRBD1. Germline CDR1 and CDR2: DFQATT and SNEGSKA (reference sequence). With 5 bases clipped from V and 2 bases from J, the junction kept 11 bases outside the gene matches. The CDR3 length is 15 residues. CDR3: CSAPPPLQGAYEQYF. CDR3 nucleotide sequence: TGCAGTGCTCCGCCCCCCCTACAGGGGGCCTACGAGCAGTACTTC.

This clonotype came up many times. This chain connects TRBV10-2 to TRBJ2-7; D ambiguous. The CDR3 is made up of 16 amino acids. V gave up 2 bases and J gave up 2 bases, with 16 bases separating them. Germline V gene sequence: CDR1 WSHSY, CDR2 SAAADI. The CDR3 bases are TGCGCCAGCAGTGAGCCCACTTCGACGTTGCCCTACGAGCAGTACTTC. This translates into CASSEPTSTLPYEQYF.

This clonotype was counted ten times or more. The CDR3 is CASSPGVEQYF. CDR3 sequence (DNA): TGTGCCAGCAGTCCCGGGGTTGAGCAGTACTTC. This chain joins TRBV6-5 and TRBJ2-7; D possibly corresponds to TRBD2 (5 bases). The CDR3 runs 11 residues. The V gene's germline CDR1 is MNHEY and CDR2 SVGAGI. V lost 5 bases to trimming and J lost 7 bases, with 9 bases between them.

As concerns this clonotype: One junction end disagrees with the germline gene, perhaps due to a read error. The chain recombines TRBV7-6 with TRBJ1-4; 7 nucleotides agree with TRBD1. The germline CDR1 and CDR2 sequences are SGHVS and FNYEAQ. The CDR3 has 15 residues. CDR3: CASSSPGGTKEKLFF. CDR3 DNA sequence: TGTGCCAGCAGCTCCCCAGGGGGAACTAAGGAAAAACTGTTTTTT.

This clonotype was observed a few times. The CDR3 sequence: CSARGQGWNLLHF. The DNA for the CDR3 is TGCAGTGCTAGGGGACAGGGTTGGAACCTCCTCCACTTT. V gene TRBV20-1 combines with J gene TRBJ1-6, with 9 bases matching TRBD1. V trimming: 3 bases; J trimming: 15 bases; junction bases outside the gene matches: 9. Germline assignment: CDR1 DFQATT and CDR2 SNEGSKA (reference sequence). The CDR3 covers 13 residues.

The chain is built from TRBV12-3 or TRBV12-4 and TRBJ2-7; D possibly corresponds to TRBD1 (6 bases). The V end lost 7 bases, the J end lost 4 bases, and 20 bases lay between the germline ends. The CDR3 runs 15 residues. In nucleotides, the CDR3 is TGTGCCAGCACCACGACAGGAATTCTTCAGTACGAGCAGTACTTC. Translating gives CASTTTGILQYEQYF.

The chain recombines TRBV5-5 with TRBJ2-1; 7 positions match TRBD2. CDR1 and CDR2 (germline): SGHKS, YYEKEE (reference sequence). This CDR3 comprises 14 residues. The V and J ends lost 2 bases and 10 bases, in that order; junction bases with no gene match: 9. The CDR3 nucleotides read TGTGCCAGCAGCTTCGACCCTAGCGGTCAGGAGCAGTTCTTC. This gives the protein CASSFDPSGQEQFF.

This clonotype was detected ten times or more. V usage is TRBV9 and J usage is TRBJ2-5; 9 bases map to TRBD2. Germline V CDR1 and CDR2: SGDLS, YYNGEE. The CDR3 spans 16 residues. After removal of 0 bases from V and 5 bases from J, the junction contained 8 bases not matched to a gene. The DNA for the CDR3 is TGTGCCAGCAGCGTAGACTCGCGGGGGGGCCGCGAGACCCAGTACTTC. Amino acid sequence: CASSVDSRGGRETQYF. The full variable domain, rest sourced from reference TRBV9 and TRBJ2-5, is DSGVTQTPKHLITATGQRVTLRCSPRSGDLSVYWYQQSLDQGLQFLIQYYNGEERAKGNILERFSAQQFPDLHSELNLSSLELGDSALYFCASSVDSRGGRETQYFGPGTRLLVL.

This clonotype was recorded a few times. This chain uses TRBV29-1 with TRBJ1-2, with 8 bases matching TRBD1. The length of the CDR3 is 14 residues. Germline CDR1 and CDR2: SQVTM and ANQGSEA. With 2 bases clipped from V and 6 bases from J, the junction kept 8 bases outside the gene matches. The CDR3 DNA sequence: TGCAGCGTTGAACCAGGACAGGGTATAAATGGCTACACCTTC. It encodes CSVEPGQGINGYTF.

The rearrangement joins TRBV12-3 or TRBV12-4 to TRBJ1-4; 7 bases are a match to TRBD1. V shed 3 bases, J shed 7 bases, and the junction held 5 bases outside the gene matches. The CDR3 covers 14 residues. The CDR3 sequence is CASSFSGGIEKLFF. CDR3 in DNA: TGTGCCAGCAGTTTCTCAGGGGGGATTGAAAAACTGTTTTTT.

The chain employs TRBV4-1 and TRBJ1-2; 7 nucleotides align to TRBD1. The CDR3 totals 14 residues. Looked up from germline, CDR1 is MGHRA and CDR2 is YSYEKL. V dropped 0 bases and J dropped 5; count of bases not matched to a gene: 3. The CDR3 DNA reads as TGCGCCAGCAGCCAAGAACCGGGACAGTATGGCTACACCTTC. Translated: CASSQEPGQYGYTF.